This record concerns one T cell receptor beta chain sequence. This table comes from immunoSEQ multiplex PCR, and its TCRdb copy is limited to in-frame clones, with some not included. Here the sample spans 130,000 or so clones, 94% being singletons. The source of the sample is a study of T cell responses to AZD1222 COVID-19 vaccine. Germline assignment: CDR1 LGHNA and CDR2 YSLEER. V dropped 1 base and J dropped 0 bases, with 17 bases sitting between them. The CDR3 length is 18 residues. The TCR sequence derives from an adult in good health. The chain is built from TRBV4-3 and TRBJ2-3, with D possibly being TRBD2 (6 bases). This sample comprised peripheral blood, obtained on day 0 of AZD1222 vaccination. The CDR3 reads CASSQAPTGTSSTDTQYF. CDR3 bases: TGCGCCAGCAGCCAAGCCCCAACCGGGACTTCAAGCACAGATACGCAGTATTTT.